This T cell receptor beta chain was identified during a study of blood T cell repertoires in COVID-19. Study-wide background: The samples span acute and convalescent COVID-19 from the United States, Italy and Spain. Sources were T cells, B-cell-depleted T cells, or PBMCs; the material itself was cDNA or gDNA.

Per the study methods: Quantification of nucleated cells was approximated via reference gene primer amplification. Data came from immunoSEQ multiplex PCR; TCRdb stores just in-frame clones and leaves some out. V and J calls and clone size are given by that table; D and trimming were obtained from the DNA. Of under 110,000 clones in the sample, about 89% were seen once. The CDR3 consists of 17 residues. Deletions cut 5 bases from V and 7 bases from J, with 26 bases between. Germline CDR1 reads SEHNR; CDR2 reads FQNEAQ (reference sequence). This chain joins TRBV7-9 and TRBJ1-2; D unresolved. This TCR derives from a man in his fifties with acute or convalescent COVID-19. The sequenced sample consisted of peripheral blood. This chain's CDR3 is CASSPSGVGQSRGGYTF. The CDR3 nucleotides read TGTGCCAGCAGCCCAAGCGGGGTGGGCCAGTCGCGTGGTGGCTACACCTTC. The full variable domain, completed using reference TRBV7-9 and TRBJ1-2, is DTGVSQNPRHKITKRGQNVTFRCDPISEHNRLYWYRQTLGQGPEFLTYFQNEAQLEKSRLLSDRFSAERPKGSFSTLEIQRTEQGDSAMYLCASSPSGVGQSRGGYTFGSGTRLTVV.